One TCR beta chain is described in this entry. The assay was immunoSEQ multiplex PCR, and TCRdb's table has in-frame clones only and misses some. The data hold approximately 100,000 clones, with 87% observed a single time. These data are taken from a study of T cell responses to AZD1222 COVID-19 vaccine. Germline-derived CDR1 and CDR2 are MDHEN and SYDVKM. The V segment lost 6 bases and the J segment 4 bases; nucleotides outside the gene matches: 9. The CDR3 loop spans 15 amino acids. This clonotype originated in an adult in good health. V usage is TRBV28 and J usage is TRBJ1-2; TRBD1 matches at 9 bases. Sequencing used peripheral blood, obtained on day 0 of AZD1222 vaccination. DNA of the CDR3: TGTGCCAGCAGCCGGGGGACAGGGTCGGCCTATGGCTACACCTTC. This encodes CASSRGTGSAYGYTF.